Each of the 24 T cell receptor beta chains below was sequenced from the same sample in a study of CD8+ T cells in alopecia areata. cDNA prepared by RNA extraction and subsequent reverse transcription served as the template for sequencing. Measured with immunoSEQ multiplex PCR; TCRdb has only the in-frame clones, and not every one. The sample yields just over 150,000 clones, around 50% seen once. Sequences were derived from CD8+ T cells sorted from blood, sampled at week 0. The receptor source for this set is a human donor with alopecia areata.

This clone has more than one count but fewer than ten. The chain joins TRBV7-9 to TRBJ2-1; TRBD2 might be the D (5 bases). The V end lost 2 bases, the J end lost 4 bases, and 18 bases lay between the germline ends. The length of the CDR3 is 17 residues. CDR1 SEHNR and CDR2 FQNEAQ come from the germline V gene (reference sequence). DNA of the CDR3: TGTGCCAGCAGCTTACCTCCCCCGGAAGGGAGATACAATGAGCAGTTCTTC. Its translation: CASSLPPPEGRYNEQFF.

The chain combines TRBV20-1 with TRBJ1-1; unclear D gene. CDR1 and CDR2 (germline): DFQATT, SNEGSKA (reference sequence). The CDR3 is 11 residues long. Trimming left V 2 bases short and J 7 bases short, with 8 bases between. CDR3 residues: CSARLSGEAFF. CDR3 coding DNA: TGCAGTGCTAGACTATCCGGTGAAGCTTTCTTT.

This rearrangement joins TRBV4-3 to TRBJ2-1, with 7 positions matching TRBD2. With V trimmed by 0 bases and J by 5 bases, 7 bases remained unmatched. Germline V gives CDR1 LGHNA, CDR2 YSLEER. The CDR3 totals 16 residues. The CDR3 sequence: CASSQDPAGENNEQFF. The CDR3 region has the DNA TGCGCCAGCAGCCAAGATCCGGCGGGGGAAAACAATGAGCAGTTCTTC.

This chain connects TRBV7-7 to TRBJ1-1, with no clear D. Germline-derived CDR1 and CDR2 are SSHAT and FNYEAQ (reference sequence). V was shortened by 5 bases and J by 0 bases, with 7 bases between the two germline ends. The CDR3 is 13 amino acids. In DNA form, the CDR3 reads TGTGCCAGCAGCAAAGAGCTGAACACTGAAGCTTTCTTT. Protein product: CASSKELNTEAFF.

This clone occurred once. The genes are TRBV27 and TRBJ2-7; 8 nucleotides line up with TRBD1. CDR1 and CDR2 (germline): MNHEY, SMNVEV (reference sequence). J gave up 2 bases and V 5 bases, and 8 bases lay outside the gene matches. There are 15 residues in the CDR3. DNA for the CDR3: TGTGCCAGCAGTCCTACAGGGGGTAACCCCTACGAGCAGTACTTC. Translation gives CASSPTGGNPYEQYF.

The chain combines TRBV7-2 with TRBJ2-3; D is ambiguous. The CDR3 totals 12 residues. V lost 0 bases, J lost 2 bases, and 0 bases lay in between. Germline-derived CDR1 and CDR2 are SGHTA and FQGNSA. CDR3 residues: CASSLATDTQYF. The CDR3 DNA follows: TGTGCCAGCAGCTTAGCCACAGATACGCAGTATTTT.

The chain carries TRBV29-1 and TRBJ2-7; TRBD1 matches 8 bases. Trimming at V came to 3 bases and at J to 3 bases, leaving 7 bases not matched to a gene. The CDR3 sequence is 14 residues long. Germline assignment: CDR1 SQVTM and CDR2 ANQGSEA. The chain's CDR3 is CSVEAGTGLYEQYF. CDR3 DNA: TGCAGCGTTGAGGCCGGGACAGGCCTCTACGAGCAGTACTTC.

This clone occurred a few times. The chain couples TRBV27 to TRBJ2-5; 7 nucleotides agree with TRBD2. With 2 bases clipped from V and 6 bases from J, the junction kept 6 bases outside the gene matches. CDR3 length: 14 residues. Germline CDR1 MNHEY, CDR2 SMNVEV (reference sequence). Here the CDR3 reads CASSLGRAFQTQYF. CDR3 nucleotide sequence: TGTGCCAGCAGTTTAGGGAGGGCGTTTCAGACCCAGTACTTC.

The V and J genes are TRBV29-1 and TRBJ2-1; no clear D gene. Per germline, CDR1 SQVTM and CDR2 ANQGSEA. The CDR3 length is 12 residues. V lost 7 bases, J lost 6 bases, and 13 bases lay in between. The DNA of the CDR3 is TGCAGCGCTGACGCAAGAGCCAATGAGCAGTTCTTC. Residues: CSADARANEQFF.

There are a few counts of this clone. The chain employs TRBV6-6 and TRBJ2-3, with D maybe TRBD1 (6 bases). The CDR3 loop spans 16 amino acids. Per the germline V gene, CDR1 is MNHNY and CDR2 is SVGAGI (reference sequence). Trimming took off 6 bases at V and 2 bases at J, with 18 bases between the two ends. The CDR3 DNA follows: TGTGCCAGCAGCTTCCCCTATGAGGGGGACACAGATACGCAGTATTTT. It specifies CASSFPYEGDTDTQYF.

The rearrangement links TRBV9 to TRBJ2-7; 7 positions agree with TRBD1. The CDR3 loop spans 13 amino acids. CDR1 and CDR2 (germline): SGDLS, YYNGEE. The V and J ends lost 4 bases and 3 bases, in that order; junction bases with no gene match: 4. The CDR3, as DNA: TGTGCCAGCAGCCCGCGGACAGGCTACGAGCAGTACTTC. Translating it yields CASSPRTGYEQYF.

This clone was seen once. The chain links TRBV2 to TRBJ1-1; TRBD1 agrees at 11 bases. The J segment lost 1 base and the V segment lost 6 bases, leaving 1 base of the junction unmatched. CDR1 and CDR2 (germline): SNHLY, FYNNEI. CDR3 size: 14 residues. Here the CDR3 reads CASRGTGGNTEAFF. The CDR3 DNA reads as TGTGCCAGCAGGGGGACAGGGGGGAACACTGAAGCTTTCTTT.

This chain uses TRBV5-4 with TRBJ2-5, with D unclear. There are 11 residues in the CDR3. Germline CDR1 and CDR2: SGHNT and YYREEE (reference sequence). With 1 base removed from V and 5 bases from J, the gap between germline ends came to 3 bases. The CDR3 nucleotides are TGTGCCAGCAGCTTGTTGGAGACCCAGTACTTC. It encodes CASSLLETQYF.

The chain combines TRBV18 with TRBJ2-6; D is uncertain. CDR1 and CDR2 (germline): KGHSH, LQKENI. The V end lost 6 bases, the J end lost 3 bases, and 0 bases lay between the germline ends. This CDR3 spans 11 amino acids. CDR3 in DNA: TGTGCCAGCTCTGGGGCCAACGTCCTGACTTTC. This codes for CASSGANVLTF. The complete variable domain, with remaining parts taken from reference TRBV18 and TRBJ2-6, reads NAGVMQNPRHLVRRRGQEARLRCSPMKGHSHVYWYRQLPEEGLKFMVYLQKENIIDESGMPKERFSAEFPKEGPSILRIQQVVRGDSAAYFCASSGANVLTFGAGSRLTVL.

This clone was observed a few times. The chain links TRBV30 to TRBJ1-2; D is perhaps TRBD1 (5 bases). Trimming stripped 1 base from V and 8 bases from J, with 14 bases between. CDR1 GTSNPN and CDR2 SVGIG come from the germline V gene (reference sequence). The CDR3 length is 13 residues. The DNA of the CDR3 is TGTGCCTGGAGTGGGGGCCAGCGGGGCGGCTACACCTTC. It codes for CAWSGGQRGGYTF.

The chain links TRBV7-6 to TRBJ2-1; TRBD2 matches at 11 bases. Germline assignment: CDR1 SGHVS and CDR2 FNYEAQ. V shed 5 bases, J shed 3 bases, and the junction held 3 bases outside the gene matches. CDR3 length: 15 residues. The CDR3 coding sequence is TGTGCCAGCAGCCCGACTAGCGGGGACTACAATGAGCAGTTCTTC. Translating it yields CASSPTSGDYNEQFF.

This CDR3 reads CSVVGGLADTQYF. The CDR3 nucleotides are TGCAGCGTTGTAGGGGGGCTTGCAGATACGCAGTATTTT. The J gene is TRBJ2-3, the V gene TRBV29-1, with D perhaps matching TRBD1 or TRBD2 (6 bases each). The CDR3 is made up of 13 amino acids. Germline V CDR1 and CDR2: SQVTM, ANQGSEA. V lost 4 bases and J lost 4, with 12 bases in between.

This chain uses TRBV11-2 with TRBJ1-4; D is possibly TRBD1 (6 bases). The length of the CDR3 is 14 residues. CDR1 and CDR2 from the germline V gene are SGHAT and FQNNGV. Deletions cut 2 bases from V and 4 bases from J, with 8 bases between. This CDR3 reads CASSLTGHNEKLFF. CDR3 in DNA: TGTGCCAGCAGCTTAACAGGGCATAATGAAAAACTGTTTTTT.

This clone was found a few times. This chain uses TRBV4-3 with TRBJ1-1; no firm D call. V lost 1 base to trimming and J lost 5 bases, with 14 bases between them. The CDR3 has 15 amino acids. Germline V gene lookup returns CDR1 LGHNA and CDR2 YSLEER. Here the CDR3 reads CASSQAKTSRTEAFF. The CDR3 DNA reads as TGCGCCAGCAGCCAAGCCAAGACCTCGAGGACTGAAGCTTTCTTT.

This clone was recorded a few times. This chain joins TRBV4-2 and TRBJ2-7; 8 bases fit TRBD1. Germline loops: CDR1 LGHNA, CDR2 YNFKEQ. The V segment lost 0 bases and the J segment 9 bases; nucleotides outside the gene matches: 10. The CDR3 loop spans 15 amino acids. In DNA form, the CDR3 reads TGTGCCAGCAGCCAAGATCTCGGACAGGGAGGTTGGCAGTACTTC. Translation: CASSQDLGQGGWQYF.

The gene calls are TRBV6-6 and TRBJ2-3; D remains ambiguous. V lost 5 bases, J lost 3 bases, and 6 bases lay in between. The CDR3 runs 12 residues. Germline CDR1 is MNHNY and CDR2 is SVGAGI (reference sequence). The CDR3 spells CASSVETDTQYF. CDR3 sequence (DNA): TGTGCCAGCAGTGTCGAGACAGATACGCAGTATTTT.

The chain recombines TRBV30 with TRBJ1-1; 7 bases are shared with TRBD1. Trimming removed 4 bases from V and 0 bases from J; junction bases left unmatched: 5. CDR1 and CDR2 from the germline V gene are GTSNPN and SVGIG (reference sequence). The CDR3 is made up of 14 amino acids. CDR3 sequence reads: CAWNGQALNTEAFF. In DNA, the CDR3 is TGTGCCTGGAATGGACAGGCCCTGAACACTGAAGCTTTCTTT.

There are a few counts of this clone. V is TRBV4-3 and J is TRBJ2-7; the match to TRBD2 covers 10 bases. With V trimmed by 3 bases and J by 7 bases, 9 bases remained unmatched. This CDR3 spans 15 amino acids. The germline CDR1 and CDR2 sequences are LGHNA and YSLEER. In DNA form, the CDR3 reads TGCGCCAGCAGCCAGAGAGCGGGGGGGACTTTGGAGCAGTACTTC. Translated, it gives CASSQRAGGTLEQYF.

V usage is TRBV7-2 and J usage is TRBJ2-1; possibly TRBD1 or TRBD2 for D (5 bases each). This CDR3 is built from 16 residues. CDR1 is SGHTA and CDR2 is FQGNSA in the germline V gene. Trimming removed 3 bases from V and 8 bases from J, with 20 bases in between. CDR3 protein: CASSFWVDGAGDEQFF. DNA for the CDR3: TGTGCCAGCAGCTTCTGGGTTGACGGGGCAGGTGATGAGCAGTTCTTC.